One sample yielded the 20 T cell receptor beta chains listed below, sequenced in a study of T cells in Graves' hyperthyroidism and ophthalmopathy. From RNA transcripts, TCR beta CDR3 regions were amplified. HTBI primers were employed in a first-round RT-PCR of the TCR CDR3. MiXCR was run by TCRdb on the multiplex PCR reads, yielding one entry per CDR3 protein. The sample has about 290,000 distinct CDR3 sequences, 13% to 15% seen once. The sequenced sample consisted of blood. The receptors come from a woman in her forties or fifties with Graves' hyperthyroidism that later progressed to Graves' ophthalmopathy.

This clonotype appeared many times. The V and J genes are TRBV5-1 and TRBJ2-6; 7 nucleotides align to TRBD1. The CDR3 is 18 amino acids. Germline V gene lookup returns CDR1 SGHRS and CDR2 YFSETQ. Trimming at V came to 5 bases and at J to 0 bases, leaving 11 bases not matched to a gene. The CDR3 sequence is CASSPPDRASSGANVLTF. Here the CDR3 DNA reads TGCGCCAGCAGTCCCCCCGACAGGGCCAGCTCTGGGGCCAACGTCCTGACTTTC.

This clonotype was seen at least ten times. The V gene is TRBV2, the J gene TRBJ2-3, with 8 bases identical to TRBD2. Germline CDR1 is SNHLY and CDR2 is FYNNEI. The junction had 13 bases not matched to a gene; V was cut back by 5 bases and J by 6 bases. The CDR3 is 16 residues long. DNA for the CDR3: TGTGCCAGCAGTCGTAATCGGGGACTAGGGGTCGATACGCAGTATTTT. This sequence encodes CASSRNRGLGVDTQYF.

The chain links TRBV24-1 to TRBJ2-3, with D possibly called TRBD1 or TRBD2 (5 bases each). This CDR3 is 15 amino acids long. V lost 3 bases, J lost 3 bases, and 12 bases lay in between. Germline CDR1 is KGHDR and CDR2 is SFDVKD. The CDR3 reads CATSDPGRLTDTQYF. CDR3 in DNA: TGTGCCACCAGTGATCCGGGACGGCTTACAGATACGCAGTATTTT.

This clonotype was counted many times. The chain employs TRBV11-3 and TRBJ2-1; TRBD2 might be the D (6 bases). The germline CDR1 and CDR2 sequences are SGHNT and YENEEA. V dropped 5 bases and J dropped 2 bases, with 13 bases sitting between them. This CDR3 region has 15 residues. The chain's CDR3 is CASSAGGSTYNEQFF. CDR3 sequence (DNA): TGTGCCAGCAGCGCCGGAGGGAGCACCTACAATGAGCAGTTCTTC.

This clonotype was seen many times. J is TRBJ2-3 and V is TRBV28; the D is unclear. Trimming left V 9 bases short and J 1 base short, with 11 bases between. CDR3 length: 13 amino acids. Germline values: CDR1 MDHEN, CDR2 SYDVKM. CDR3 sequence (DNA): TGTGCCAGTCGTAAGCAGGGCACAGATACGCAGTATTTT. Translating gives CASRKQGTDTQYF.

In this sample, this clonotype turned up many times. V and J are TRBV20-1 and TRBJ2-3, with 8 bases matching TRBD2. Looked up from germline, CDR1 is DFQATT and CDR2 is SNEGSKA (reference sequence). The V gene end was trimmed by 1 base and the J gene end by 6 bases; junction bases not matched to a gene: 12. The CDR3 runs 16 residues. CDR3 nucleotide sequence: TGCAGTGCTAGAGGGACCACGGGAGGGCCATGGGATACGCAGTATTTT. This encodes CSARGTTGGPWDTQYF.

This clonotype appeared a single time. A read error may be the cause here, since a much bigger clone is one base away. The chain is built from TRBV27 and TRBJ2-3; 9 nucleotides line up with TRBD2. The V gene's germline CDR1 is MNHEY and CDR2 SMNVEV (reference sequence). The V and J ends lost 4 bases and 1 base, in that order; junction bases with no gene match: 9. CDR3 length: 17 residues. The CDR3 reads CASSSFLPSGGTDTQYF. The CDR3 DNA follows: TGTGCCAGCAGTTCCTTCCTCCCTAGCGGGGGCACAGATACGCAGTATTTT.

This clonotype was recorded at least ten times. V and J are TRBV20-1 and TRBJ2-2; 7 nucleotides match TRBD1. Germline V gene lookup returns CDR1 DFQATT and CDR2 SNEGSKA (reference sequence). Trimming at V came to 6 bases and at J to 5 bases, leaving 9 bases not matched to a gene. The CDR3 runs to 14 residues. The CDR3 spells CSARGTLGTGELFF. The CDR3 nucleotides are TGCAGTGCCAGGGGGACCCTCGGTACCGGGGAGCTGTTTTTT.

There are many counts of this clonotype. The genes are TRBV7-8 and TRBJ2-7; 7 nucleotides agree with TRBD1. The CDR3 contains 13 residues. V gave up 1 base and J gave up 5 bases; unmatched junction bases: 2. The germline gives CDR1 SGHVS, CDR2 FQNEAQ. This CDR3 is CASSLGQGDEQYF. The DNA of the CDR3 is TGTGCCAGCAGCTTAGGACAGGGAGACGAGCAGTACTTC. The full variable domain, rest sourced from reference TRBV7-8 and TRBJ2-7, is GAGVSQSPRYKVAKRGQDVALRCDPISGHVSLFWYQQALGQGPEFLTYFQNEAQLDKSGLPSDRFFAERPEGSVSTLKIQRTQQEDSAVYLCASSLGQGDEQYFGPGTRLTVT.

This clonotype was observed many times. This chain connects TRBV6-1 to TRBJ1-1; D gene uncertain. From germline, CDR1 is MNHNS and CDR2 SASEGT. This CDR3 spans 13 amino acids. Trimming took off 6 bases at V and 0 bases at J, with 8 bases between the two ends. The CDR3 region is CASRRVMNTEAFF. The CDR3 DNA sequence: TGTGCCAGCAGACGCGTCATGAACACTGAAGCTTTCTTT.

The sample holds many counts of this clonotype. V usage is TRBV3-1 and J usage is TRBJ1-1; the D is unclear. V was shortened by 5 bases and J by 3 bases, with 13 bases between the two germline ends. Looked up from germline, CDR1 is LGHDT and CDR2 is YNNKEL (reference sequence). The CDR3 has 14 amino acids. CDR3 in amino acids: CASSDQGGYTEAFF. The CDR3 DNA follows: TGTGCCAGCAGCGATCAAGGAGGGTACACTGAAGCTTTCTTT.

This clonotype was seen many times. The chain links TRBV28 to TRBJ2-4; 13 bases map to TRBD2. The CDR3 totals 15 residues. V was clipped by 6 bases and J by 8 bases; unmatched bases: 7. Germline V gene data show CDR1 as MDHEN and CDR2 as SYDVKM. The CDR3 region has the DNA TGTGCCAGCAGCCAACTAGCGGGAGGGTGGGACATTCAGTACTTC. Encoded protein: CASSQLAGGWDIQYF.

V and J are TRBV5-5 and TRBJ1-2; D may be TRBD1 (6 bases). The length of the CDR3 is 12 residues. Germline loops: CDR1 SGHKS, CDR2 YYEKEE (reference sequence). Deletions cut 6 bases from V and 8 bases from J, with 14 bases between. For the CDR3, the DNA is TGTGCCAGCACTTGGGGGGGGCAGGGCTACACCTTC. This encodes CASTWGGQGYTF.

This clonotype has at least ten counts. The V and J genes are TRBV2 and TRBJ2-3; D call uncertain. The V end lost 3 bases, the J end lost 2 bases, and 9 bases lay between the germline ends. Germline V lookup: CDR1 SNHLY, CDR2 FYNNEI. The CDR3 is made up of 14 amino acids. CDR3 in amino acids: CASSDSTYTDTQYF. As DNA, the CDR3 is TGTGCCAGCAGTGATAGTACATACACAGATACGCAGTATTTT. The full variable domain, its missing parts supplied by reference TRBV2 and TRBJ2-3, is EPEVTQTPSHQVTQMGQEVILRCVPISNHLYFYWYRQILGQKVEFLVSFYNNEISEKSEIFDDQFSVERPDGSNFTLKIRSTKLEDSAMYFCASSDSTYTDTQYFGPGTRLTVL.

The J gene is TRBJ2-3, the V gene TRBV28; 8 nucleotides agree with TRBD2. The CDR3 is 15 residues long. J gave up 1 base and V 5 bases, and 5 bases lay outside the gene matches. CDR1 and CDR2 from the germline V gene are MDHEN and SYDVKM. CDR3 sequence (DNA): TGTGCCAGCAGTCCGATGCGGGGGGGCACAGATACGCAGTATTTT. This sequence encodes CASSPMRGGTDTQYF.

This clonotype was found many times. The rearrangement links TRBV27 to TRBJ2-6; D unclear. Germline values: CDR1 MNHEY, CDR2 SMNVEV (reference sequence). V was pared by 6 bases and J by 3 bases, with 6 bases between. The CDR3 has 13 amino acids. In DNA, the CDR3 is TGTGCCAGCAGCCTCGGTGGGGCCAACGTCCTGACTTTC. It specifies CASSLGGANVLTF.

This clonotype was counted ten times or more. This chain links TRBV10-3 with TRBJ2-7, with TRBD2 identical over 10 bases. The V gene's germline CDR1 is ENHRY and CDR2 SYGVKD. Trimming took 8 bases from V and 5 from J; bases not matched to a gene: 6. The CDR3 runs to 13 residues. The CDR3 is CAIGGTSANEQYF. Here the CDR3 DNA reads TGTGCCATCGGCGGGACTAGCGCCAACGAGCAGTACTTC.

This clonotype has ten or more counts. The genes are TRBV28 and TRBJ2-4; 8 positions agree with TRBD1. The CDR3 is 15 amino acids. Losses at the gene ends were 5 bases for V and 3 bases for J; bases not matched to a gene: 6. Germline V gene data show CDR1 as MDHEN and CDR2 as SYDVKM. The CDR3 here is CASSQPGQDKNIQYF. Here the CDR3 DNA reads TGTGCCAGCAGTCAACCGGGACAGGACAAAAACATTCAGTACTTC. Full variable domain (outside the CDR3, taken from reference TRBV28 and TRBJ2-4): DVKVTQSSRYLVKRTGEKVFLECVQDMDHENMFWYRQDPGLGLRLIYFSYDVKMKEKGDIPEGYSVSREKKERFSLILESASTNQTSMYLCASSQPGQDKNIQYFGAGTRLSVL.

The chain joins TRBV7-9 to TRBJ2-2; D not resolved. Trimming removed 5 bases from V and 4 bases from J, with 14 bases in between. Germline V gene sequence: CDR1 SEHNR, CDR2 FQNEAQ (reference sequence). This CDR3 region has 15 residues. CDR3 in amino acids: CASSGSAVSTGELFF. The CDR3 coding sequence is TGTGCCAGCAGCGGTTCGGCAGTTAGCACCGGGGAGCTGTTTTTT. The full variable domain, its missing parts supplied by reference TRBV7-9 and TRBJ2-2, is DTGVSQNPRHKITKRGQNVTFRCDPISEHNRLYWYRQTLGQGPEFLTYFQNEAQLEKSRLLSDRFSAERPKGSFSTLEIQRTEQGDSAMYLCASSGSAVSTGELFFGEGSRLTVL.

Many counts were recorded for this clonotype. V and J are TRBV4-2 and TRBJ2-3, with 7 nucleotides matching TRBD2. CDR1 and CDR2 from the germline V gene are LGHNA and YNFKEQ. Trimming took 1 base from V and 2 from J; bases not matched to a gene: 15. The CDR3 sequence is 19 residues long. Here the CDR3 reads CASSQARDYHGSNTDTQYF. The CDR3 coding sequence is TGTGCCAGCAGCCAAGCGAGGGACTATCACGGGAGTAACACAGATACGCAGTATTTT.